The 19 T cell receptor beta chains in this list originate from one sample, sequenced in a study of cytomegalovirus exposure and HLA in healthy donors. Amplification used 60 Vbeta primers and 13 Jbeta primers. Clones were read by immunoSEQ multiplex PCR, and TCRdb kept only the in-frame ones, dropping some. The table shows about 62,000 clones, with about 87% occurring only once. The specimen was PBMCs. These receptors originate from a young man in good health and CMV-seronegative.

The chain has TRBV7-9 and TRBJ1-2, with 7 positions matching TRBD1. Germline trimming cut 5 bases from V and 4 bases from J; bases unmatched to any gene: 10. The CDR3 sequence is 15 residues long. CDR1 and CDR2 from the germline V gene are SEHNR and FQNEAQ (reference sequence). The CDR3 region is CASSPGTDYPYGYTF. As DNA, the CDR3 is TGTGCCAGCAGCCCCGGGACAGACTATCCCTATGGCTACACCTTC.

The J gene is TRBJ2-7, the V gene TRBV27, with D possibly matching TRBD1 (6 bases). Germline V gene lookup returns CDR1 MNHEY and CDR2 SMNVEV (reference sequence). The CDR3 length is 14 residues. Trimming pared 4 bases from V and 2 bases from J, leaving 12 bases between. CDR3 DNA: TGTGCCAGCAGTTCGTTGGACAGCCCCTACGAGCAGTACTTC. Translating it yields CASSSLDSPYEQYF.

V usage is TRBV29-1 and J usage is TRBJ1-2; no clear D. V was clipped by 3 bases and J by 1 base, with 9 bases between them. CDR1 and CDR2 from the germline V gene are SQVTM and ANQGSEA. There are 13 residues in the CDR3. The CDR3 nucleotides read TGCAGCGTTGACCTAACTTTTAACTATGGCTACACCTTC. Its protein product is CSVDLTFNYGYTF.

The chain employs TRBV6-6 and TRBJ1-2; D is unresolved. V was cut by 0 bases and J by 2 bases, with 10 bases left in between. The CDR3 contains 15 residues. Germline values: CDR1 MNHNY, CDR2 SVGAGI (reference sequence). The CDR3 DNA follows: TGTGCCAGCAGTTACTCGTGGAGCCAGAACTATGGCTACACCTTC. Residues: CASSYSWSQNYGYTF.

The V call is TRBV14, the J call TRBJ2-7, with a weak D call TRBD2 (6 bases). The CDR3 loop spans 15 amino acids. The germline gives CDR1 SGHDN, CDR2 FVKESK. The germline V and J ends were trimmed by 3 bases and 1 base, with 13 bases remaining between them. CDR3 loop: CASSHPRGGSYEQYF. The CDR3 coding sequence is TGTGCCAGCAGCCATCCTAGGGGAGGTTCCTACGAGCAGTACTTC.

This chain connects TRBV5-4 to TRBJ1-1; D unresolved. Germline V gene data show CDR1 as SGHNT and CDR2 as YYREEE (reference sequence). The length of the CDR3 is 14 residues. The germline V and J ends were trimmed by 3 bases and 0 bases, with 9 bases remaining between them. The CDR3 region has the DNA TGTGCCAGCAGCTCGTCTTCGGTGAACACTGAAGCTTTCTTT. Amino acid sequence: CASSSSSVNTEAFF.

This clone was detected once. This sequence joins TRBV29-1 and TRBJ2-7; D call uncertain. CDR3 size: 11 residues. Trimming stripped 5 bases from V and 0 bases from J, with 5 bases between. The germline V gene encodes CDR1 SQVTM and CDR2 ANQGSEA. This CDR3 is CSVSSSYEQYF. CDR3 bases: TGCAGCGTTTCGAGCTCCTACGAGCAGTACTTC.

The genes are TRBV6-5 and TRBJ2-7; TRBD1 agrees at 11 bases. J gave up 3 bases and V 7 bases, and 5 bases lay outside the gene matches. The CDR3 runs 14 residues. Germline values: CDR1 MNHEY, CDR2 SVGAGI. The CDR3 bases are TGTGCCAGCAACTCCGGGACAGGGGGCTACGAGCAGTACTTC. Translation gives CASNSGTGGYEQYF.

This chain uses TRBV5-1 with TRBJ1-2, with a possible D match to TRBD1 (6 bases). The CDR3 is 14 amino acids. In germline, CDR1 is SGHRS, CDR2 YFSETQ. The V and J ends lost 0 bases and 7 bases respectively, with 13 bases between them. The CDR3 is CASSLEGGSGGYTF. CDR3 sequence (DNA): TGCGCCAGCAGCTTGGAGGGGGGGAGCGGTGGCTACACCTTC.

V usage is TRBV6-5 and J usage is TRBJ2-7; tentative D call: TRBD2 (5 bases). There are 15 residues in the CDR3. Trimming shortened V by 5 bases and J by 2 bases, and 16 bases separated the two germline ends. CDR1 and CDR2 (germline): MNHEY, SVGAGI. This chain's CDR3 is CASSIGPEGPYEQYF. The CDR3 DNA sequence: TGTGCCAGCAGTATCGGACCCGAGGGCCCCTACGAGCAGTACTTC.

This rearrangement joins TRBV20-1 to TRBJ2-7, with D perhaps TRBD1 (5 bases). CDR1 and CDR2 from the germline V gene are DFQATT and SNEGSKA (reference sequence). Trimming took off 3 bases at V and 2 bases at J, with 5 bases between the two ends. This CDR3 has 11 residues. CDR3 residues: CSARTAYEQYF. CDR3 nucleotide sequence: TGCAGTGCTAGGACAGCCTACGAGCAGTACTTC.

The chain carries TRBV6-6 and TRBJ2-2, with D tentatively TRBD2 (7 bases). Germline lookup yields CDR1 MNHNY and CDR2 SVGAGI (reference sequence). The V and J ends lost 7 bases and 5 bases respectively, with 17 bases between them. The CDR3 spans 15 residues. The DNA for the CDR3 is TGTGCCAGCATATTACAGGGAGCGGGGACCGGGGAGCTGTTTTTT. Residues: CASILQGAGTGELFF.

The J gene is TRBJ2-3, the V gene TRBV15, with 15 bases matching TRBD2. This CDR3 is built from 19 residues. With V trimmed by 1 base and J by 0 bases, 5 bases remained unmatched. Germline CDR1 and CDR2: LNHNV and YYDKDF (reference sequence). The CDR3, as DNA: TGTGCCACCAGCAGAGCGGGGGGACTAGCGGGGGGTAGCACAGATACGCAGTATTTT. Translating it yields CATSRAGGLAGGSTDTQYF.

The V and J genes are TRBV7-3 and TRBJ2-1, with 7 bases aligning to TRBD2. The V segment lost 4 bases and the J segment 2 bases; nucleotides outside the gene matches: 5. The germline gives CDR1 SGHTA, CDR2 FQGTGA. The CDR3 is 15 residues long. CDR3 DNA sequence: TGTGCCAGCAGCTCTAGCGGAACCCCCTACAATGAGCAGTTCTTC. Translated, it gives CASSSSGTPYNEQFF.

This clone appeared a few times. The DNA of the CDR3 is TGCGCCAGCAGCCAATACGACACCTATGGCTACACCTTC. Translation: CASSQYDTYGYTF. This chain connects TRBV4-1 to TRBJ1-2; D is unresolved. The CDR3 is 13 amino acids. Germline V gives CDR1 MGHRA, CDR2 YSYEKL. V was cut by 2 bases and J by 4 bases, with 8 bases left in between.

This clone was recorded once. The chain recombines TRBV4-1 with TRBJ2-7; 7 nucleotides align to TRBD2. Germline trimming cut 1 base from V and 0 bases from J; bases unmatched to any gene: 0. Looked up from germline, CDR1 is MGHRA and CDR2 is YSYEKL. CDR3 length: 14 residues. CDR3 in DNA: TGCGCCAGCAGCCAAGGACTAGCCTCCTACGAGCAGTACTTC. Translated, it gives CASSQGLASYEQYF.

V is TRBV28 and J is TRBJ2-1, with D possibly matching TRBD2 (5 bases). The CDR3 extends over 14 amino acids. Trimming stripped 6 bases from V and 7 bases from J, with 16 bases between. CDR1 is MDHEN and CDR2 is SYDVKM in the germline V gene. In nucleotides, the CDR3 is TGTGCCAGCAGCGTCGGGATCCCGACGAATGAGCAGTTCTTC. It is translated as CASSVGIPTNEQFF.

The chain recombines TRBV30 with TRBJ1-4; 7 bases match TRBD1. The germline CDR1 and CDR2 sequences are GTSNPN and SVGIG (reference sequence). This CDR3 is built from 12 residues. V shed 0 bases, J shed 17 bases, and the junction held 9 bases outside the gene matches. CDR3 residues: CAWSVGGTEEFF. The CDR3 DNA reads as TGTGCCTGGAGTGTAGGCGGGACAGAAGAATTTTTT.

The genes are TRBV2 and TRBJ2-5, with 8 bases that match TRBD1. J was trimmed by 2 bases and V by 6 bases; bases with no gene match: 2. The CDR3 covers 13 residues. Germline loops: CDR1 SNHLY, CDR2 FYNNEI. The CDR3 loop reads CASRWDRQETQYF. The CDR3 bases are TGTGCCAGCAGGTGGGACAGGCAAGAGACCCAGTACTTC.